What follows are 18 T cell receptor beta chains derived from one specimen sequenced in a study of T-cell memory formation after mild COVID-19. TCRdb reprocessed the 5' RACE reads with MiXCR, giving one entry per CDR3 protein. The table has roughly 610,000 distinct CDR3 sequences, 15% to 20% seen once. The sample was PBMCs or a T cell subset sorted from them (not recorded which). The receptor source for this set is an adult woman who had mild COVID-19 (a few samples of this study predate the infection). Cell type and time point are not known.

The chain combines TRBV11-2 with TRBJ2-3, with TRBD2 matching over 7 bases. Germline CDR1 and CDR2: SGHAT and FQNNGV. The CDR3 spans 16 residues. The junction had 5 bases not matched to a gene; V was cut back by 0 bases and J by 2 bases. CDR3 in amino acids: CASSLDPRGYTDTQYF. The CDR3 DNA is TGTGCCAGCAGCTTAGATCCGCGGGGGTACACAGATACGCAGTATTTT.

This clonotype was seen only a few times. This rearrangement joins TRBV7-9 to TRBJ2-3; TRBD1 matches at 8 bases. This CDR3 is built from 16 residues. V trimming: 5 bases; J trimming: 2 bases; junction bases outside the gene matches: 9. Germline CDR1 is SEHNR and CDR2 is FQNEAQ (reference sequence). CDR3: CASSRTGTGLTDTQYF. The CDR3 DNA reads TGTGCCAGCAGCAGGACCGGGACAGGCCTCACAGATACGCAGTATTTT.

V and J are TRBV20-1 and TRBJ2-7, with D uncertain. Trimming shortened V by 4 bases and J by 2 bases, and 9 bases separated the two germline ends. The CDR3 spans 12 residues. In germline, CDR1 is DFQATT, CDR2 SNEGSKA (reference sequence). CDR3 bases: TGCAGTGCTAATCTAAGGCCCTACGAGCAGTACTTC. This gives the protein CSANLRPYEQYF.

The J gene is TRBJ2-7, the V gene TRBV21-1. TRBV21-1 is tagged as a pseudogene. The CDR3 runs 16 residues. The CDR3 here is CASSTRASGSSYEQYF. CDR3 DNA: TGTGCCAGCAGCACAAGAGCTAGCGGGAGCTCCTACGAGCAGTACTTC.

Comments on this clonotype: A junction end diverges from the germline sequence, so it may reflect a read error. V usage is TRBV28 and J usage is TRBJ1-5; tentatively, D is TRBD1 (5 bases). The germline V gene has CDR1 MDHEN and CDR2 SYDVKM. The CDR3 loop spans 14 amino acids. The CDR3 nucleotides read TGTGCCTGCCGTGGGGGAATCAAAGATCAGCACCAGCATTTT. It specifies CACRGGIKDQHQHF.

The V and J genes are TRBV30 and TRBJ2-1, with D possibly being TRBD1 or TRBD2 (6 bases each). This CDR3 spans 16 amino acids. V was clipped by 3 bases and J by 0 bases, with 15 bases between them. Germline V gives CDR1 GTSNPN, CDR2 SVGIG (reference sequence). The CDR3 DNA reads TGTGCCTGGAGAAGAGGAGGGGGGCTCTCCTACAATGAGCAGTTCTTC. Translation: CAWRRGGGLSYNEQFF.

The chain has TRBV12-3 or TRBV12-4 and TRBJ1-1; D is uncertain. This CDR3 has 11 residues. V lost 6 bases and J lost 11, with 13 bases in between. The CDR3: CASRGGIGAFF. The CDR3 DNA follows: TGTGCCAGCAGGGGCGGGATAGGGGCTTTCTTT.

Here the CDR3 DNA reads TGTGCCTGGAGGACCTCTAACTATGGCTACACCTTC. The encoded protein is CAWRTSNYGYTF. V is TRBV30 and J is TRBJ1-2; D is undetermined. V gave up 3 bases and J gave up 0 bases, with 5 bases separating them. The CDR3 contains 12 residues. CDR1 and CDR2 from the germline V gene are GTSNPN and SVGIG (reference sequence).

The CDR3 region has the DNA TGTGCCAGCAGCTTGCGGACTAGCTGGGAGACCCAGTACTTC. Translated, it gives CASSLRTSWETQYF. The rearrangement joins TRBV5-4 to TRBJ2-5; TRBD2 matches 8 bases. CDR1 is SGHNT, CDR2 YYREEE, per germline (reference sequence). The CDR3 runs 14 residues. V trimming: 1 base; J trimming: 5 bases; junction bases outside the gene matches: 4.

CDR3 in DNA: TGTGCCAGCAGCCAATACGTTAAGGCTAGCGGGAAAGGTCGGGAGACCCAGTACTTC. This sequence encodes CASSQYVKASGKGRETQYF. The chain combines TRBV14 with TRBJ2-5; 9 bases agree with TRBD2. Trimming removed 2 bases from V and 5 bases from J; junction bases left unmatched: 18. The CDR3 has 19 residues. In germline, CDR1 is SGHDN, CDR2 FVKESK.

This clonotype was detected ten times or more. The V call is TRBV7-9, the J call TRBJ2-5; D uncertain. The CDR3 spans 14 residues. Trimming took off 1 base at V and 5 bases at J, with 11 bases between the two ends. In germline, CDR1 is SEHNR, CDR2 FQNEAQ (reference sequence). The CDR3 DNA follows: TGTGCCAGCAGCTTAGAGCCAGAGTCGGAGACCCAGTACTTC. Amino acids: CASSLEPESETQYF.

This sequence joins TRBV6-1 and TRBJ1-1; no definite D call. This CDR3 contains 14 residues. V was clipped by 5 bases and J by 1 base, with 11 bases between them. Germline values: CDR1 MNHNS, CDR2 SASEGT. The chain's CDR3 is CASSNGFGNTEAFF. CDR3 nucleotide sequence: TGTGCCAGCAGTAATGGGTTCGGGAACACTGAAGCTTTCTTT.

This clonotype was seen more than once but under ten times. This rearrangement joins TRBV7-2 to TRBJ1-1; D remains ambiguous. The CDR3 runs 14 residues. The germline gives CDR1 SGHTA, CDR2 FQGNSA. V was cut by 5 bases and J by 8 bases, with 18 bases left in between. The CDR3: CASSVSRAIREAFF. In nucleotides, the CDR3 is TGTGCCAGCAGCGTGTCAAGGGCGATTAGGGAAGCTTTCTTT.

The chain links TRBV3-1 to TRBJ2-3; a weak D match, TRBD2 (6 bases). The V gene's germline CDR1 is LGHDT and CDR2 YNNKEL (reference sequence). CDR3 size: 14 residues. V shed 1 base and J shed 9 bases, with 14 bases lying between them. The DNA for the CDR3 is TGTGCCAGCAGCCAAGGGACCGGGGGATCGACGCAGTATTTT. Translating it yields CASSQGTGGSTQYF.

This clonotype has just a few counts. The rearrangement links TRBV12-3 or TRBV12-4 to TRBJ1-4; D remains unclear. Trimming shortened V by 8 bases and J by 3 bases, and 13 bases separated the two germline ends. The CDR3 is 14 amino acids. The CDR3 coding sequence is TGTGCCAGCGGTAGTAGGGCAGCTAATGAAAAACTGTTTTTT. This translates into CASGSRAANEKLFF.

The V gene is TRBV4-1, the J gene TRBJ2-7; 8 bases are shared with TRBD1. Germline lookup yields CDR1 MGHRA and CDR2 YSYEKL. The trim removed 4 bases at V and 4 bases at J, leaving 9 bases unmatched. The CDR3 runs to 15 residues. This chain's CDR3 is CASSPATGERYEQYF. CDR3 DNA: TGCGCCAGCAGCCCAGCGACAGGGGAAAGGTACGAGCAGTACTTC.

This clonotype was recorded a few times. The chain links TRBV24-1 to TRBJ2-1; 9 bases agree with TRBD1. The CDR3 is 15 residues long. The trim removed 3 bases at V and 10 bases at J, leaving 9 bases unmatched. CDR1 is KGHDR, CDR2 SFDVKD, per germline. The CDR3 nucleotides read TGTGCCACCAGTGATGCCATACAGGGGGCGTCGGAGCAGTTCTTC. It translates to CATSDAIQGASEQFF.

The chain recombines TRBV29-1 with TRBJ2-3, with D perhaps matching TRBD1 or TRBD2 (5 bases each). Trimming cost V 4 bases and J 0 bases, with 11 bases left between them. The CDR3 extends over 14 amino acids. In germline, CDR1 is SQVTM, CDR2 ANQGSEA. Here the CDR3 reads CSVARDGSTDTQYF. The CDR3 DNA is TGCAGCGTTGCCCGGGACGGGAGCACAGATACGCAGTATTTT.